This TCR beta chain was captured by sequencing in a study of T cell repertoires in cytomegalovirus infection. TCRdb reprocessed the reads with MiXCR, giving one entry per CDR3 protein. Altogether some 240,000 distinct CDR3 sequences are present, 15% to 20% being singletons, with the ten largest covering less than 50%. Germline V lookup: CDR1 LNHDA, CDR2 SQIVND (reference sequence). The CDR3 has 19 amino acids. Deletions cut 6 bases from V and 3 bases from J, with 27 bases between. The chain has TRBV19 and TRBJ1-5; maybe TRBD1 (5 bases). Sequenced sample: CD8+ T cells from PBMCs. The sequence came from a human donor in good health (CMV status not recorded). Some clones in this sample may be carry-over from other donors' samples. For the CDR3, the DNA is TGTGCCAGTAGGTCAACGAATTCCGGGACGGGGGGATACAATCAGCCCCAGCATTTT. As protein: CASRSTNSGTGGYNQPQHF.